This T cell receptor (beta chain) was observed in a study of T cells in Graves' hyperthyroidism and ophthalmopathy. Researchers took RNA transcripts and amplified the TCR beta CDR3 regions from them. TCR CDR3 regions were first amplified by RT-PCR with HTBI primers. TCRdb used MiXCR to reprocess the multiplex PCR reads, holding one entry per CDR3 protein. This sample has under 800,000 distinct CDR3 sequences, with 12% to 15% found just once. This clonotype was found a few times. With a much larger clone just one base away, this may be a read error. The CDR3 loop spans 14 amino acids. Between the trimmed V and J ends, which lost 4 bases and 0 bases, there was a span of 6 bases. Germline CDR1 and CDR2: SGHVS and FQNEAQ.

The receptor comes from a woman between 18 and 30 years old with Graves' hyperthyroidism. The sequencing sample was made of blood. The gene calls are TRBV7-8 and TRBJ1-4; D unclear. The CDR3 DNA reads as TGTGCCAGCAGCTCGAGGGCAACTAATGAAAAACTGTTTTTT. Translating gives CASSSRATNEKLFF.